The clone carrying this TCR beta chain has only one observation. As yet, its antigen is unknown. V trimming: 0 bases; J trimming: 8 bases; junction bases outside the gene matches: 11. The CDR3 consists of 16 residues. CDR1 and CDR2 from the germline V gene are SGHRS and YFSETQ. The data originate from a study of Ad26.COV2.S vaccination and SARS-CoV-2 variants. Study overall: It was the COV1001 Ad26.COV2.S trial arm that included the donor.

Overall study findings and caveats: Spike-specific TCR breadth was greater in vaccine than placebo recipients. Post-vaccination spike-specific CD8+ and CD4+ T cell responses reportedly had substantial breadth.

Sequenced by immunoSEQ multiplex PCR; TCRdb stores in-frame clones only, minus some. The sample contains some 330,000 clones, around 90% of which appear only once. Documented treatment: around 19 received Ad26.COV2.S at low or high dose, single or two shots; five or six received placebo; per-sample allocation not given. At day 63 after the first vaccine or placebo injection, samples were drawn. Boston hosted the donor, who was an adult aged 18-55 years. The TCR was taken from a person between 18 and 59 years old who received the Ad26.COV2.S COVID-19 vaccine or a placebo. V and J are TRBV5-1 and TRBJ2-1, with 7 bases fitting TRBD2. Sequencing used peripheral blood, obtained in a trial of Ad26.COV2.S vaccine versus placebo. Here the CDR3 DNA reads TGCGCCAGCAGCTTGGATGGGACTCCGGGAGGCGATGAGCAGTTCTTC. Translating gives CASSLDGTPGGDEQFF.